The 27 T cell receptor beta chains reported below all come from one sample, sequenced in a study of cytomegalovirus exposure and HLA in healthy donors. The study ran its PCR with 60 Vbeta and 13 Jbeta primers. Sequencing used immunoSEQ multiplex PCR; TCRdb keeps in-frame clones, though not all of them. Of approximately 100,000 clones in the sample, about 79% were seen once. The specimen was PBMCs. These receptors came from a man aged 50 or older in good health and CMV-seropositive.

The chain combines TRBV5-4 with TRBJ1-2; the match to TRBD1 covers 7 bases. The V gene end was trimmed by 3 bases and the J gene end by 2 bases; junction bases not matched to a gene: 1. The length of the CDR3 is 13 residues. CDR1 is SGHNT, CDR2 YYREEE, per germline (reference sequence). The CDR3 DNA reads as TGTGCCAGCAGCTGGGACAGAAACTATGGCTACACCTTC. It translates to CASSWDRNYGYTF.

This clone was seen more than once but under ten times. V usage is TRBV11-3 and J usage is TRBJ2-5, with D possibly TRBD1 on 6 matching bases. The CDR3 has 13 amino acids. The germline V and J ends were trimmed by 3 bases and 4 bases, with 9 bases remaining between them. The germline CDR1 and CDR2 sequences are SGHNT and YENEEA. The CDR3 DNA reads as TGTGCCAGCAGCTTCACAGGGAGAGAGACCCAGTACTTC. It encodes CASSFTGRETQYF.

This clone was counted between two and nine times. V usage is TRBV9 and J usage is TRBJ1-2, with D perhaps matching TRBD1 (5 bases). This CDR3 comprises 13 residues. CDR1 is SGDLS and CDR2 is YYNGEE in the germline V gene. V lost 3 bases to trimming and J lost 8 bases, with 14 bases between them. The CDR3 region is CASSAWGRMGYTF. CDR3 sequence (DNA): TGTGCCAGCAGCGCCTGGGGCAGGATGGGCTACACCTTC.

The V and J genes are TRBV19 and TRBJ1-3, with 7 bases fitting TRBD1. V shed 10 bases and J 6 bases; nucleotides not matched to a gene: 12. Looked up from germline, CDR1 is LNHDA and CDR2 is SQIVND (reference sequence). The CDR3 covers 14 residues. CDR3 in amino acids: CATSKGQGVNTIYF. In DNA, the CDR3 is TGTGCCACTTCGAAGGGGCAGGGGGTAAACACCATATATTTT.

The rearrangement links TRBV7-7 to TRBJ2-7; 8 nucleotides line up with TRBD1. Looked up from germline, CDR1 is SSHAT and CDR2 is FNYEAQ (reference sequence). The CDR3 runs to 16 residues. Germline trimming cut 0 bases from V and 2 bases from J; bases unmatched to any gene: 6. The DNA of the CDR3 is TGTGCCAGCAGCTTAGCGTCAGGGACAGGTCCCTACGAGCAGTACTTC. This translates into CASSLASGTGPYEQYF.

The chain uses TRBV19 and TRBJ1-1; no reliable D call. This CDR3 comprises 15 residues. Trimming took 9 bases from V and 1 from J, leaving 18 bases between them. The V gene's germline CDR1 is LNHDA and CDR2 SQIVND (reference sequence). The CDR3 reads CASVPAGRGNTEAFF. The CDR3 nucleotides read TGTGCCAGCGTCCCCGCGGGGAGAGGGAACACTGAAGCTTTCTTT. Full variable domain (rest looked up from reference TRBV19 and TRBJ1-1): DGGITQSPKYLFRKEGQNVTLSCEQNLNHDAMYWYRQDPGQGLRLIYYSQIVNDFQKGDIAEGYSVSREKKESFPLTVTSAQKNPTAFYLCASVPAGRGNTEAFFGQGTRLTVV.

The chain combines TRBV5-1 with TRBJ2-7; 9 bases fit TRBD1. V was clipped by 4 bases and J by 4 bases; unmatched bases: 9. This CDR3 is 15 amino acids long. Germline V gene data show CDR1 as SGHRS and CDR2 as YFSETQ. The CDR3 DNA is TGCGCCAGCAGCGCCGGGACAGGGTTTTTTTACGAGCAGTACTTC. As protein: CASSAGTGFFYEQYF.

The chain is built from TRBV10-3 and TRBJ1-2, with a tentative D call TRBD1 (5 bases). V lost 0 bases and J lost 4, with 12 bases in between. The CDR3 length is 15 residues. CDR1 and CDR2 (germline): ENHRY, SYGVKD. In DNA form, the CDR3 reads TGTGCCATCAGTGAGTCGGGGGGTGGGACCTATGGCTACACCTTC. It encodes CAISESGGGTYGYTF.

This clone has a single count. CDR3 in amino acids: CASSLELAETYEQYF. The CDR3 nucleotides read TGTGCCAGCAGCTTGGAACTAGCGGAGACCTACGAGCAGTACTTC. V is TRBV5-4 and J is TRBJ2-7; 8 nucleotides match TRBD2. V was pared by 0 bases and J by 2 bases, with 4 bases of the junction left unmatched. The CDR3 is made up of 15 amino acids. Germline loops: CDR1 SGHNT, CDR2 YYREEE (reference sequence).

The chain uses TRBV2 and TRBJ2-7; 9 bases map to TRBD1. The ends lost 6 bases at V and 7 bases at J; junction bases unmatched: 10. The CDR3 has 14 amino acids. Germline lookup yields CDR1 SNHLY and CDR2 FYNNEI. The CDR3 is CASRQGAYRGEQYF. The CDR3 region has the DNA TGTGCCAGCAGACAGGGGGCGTACAGGGGAGAGCAGTACTTC.

The chain carries TRBV11-2 and TRBJ2-3; 9 bases are a match to TRBD2. V shed 1 base, J shed 5 bases, and the junction held 10 bases outside the gene matches. The CDR3 consists of 17 residues. Germline V gene data show CDR1 as SGHAT and CDR2 as FQNNGV. DNA for the CDR3: TGTGCCAGCAGCTTAGGTAGTGCTAGCGGGGTTGTAGATACGCAGTATTTT. Translation: CASSLGSASGVVDTQYF.

The chain employs TRBV4-2 and TRBJ1-5; 7 nucleotides align to TRBD1. J gave up 7 bases and V 0 bases, and 9 bases lay outside the gene matches. CDR1 and CDR2 (germline): LGHNA, YNFKEQ. This CDR3 is built from 16 residues. This CDR3 is CASSQEMGRGEQPQHF. For the CDR3, the DNA is TGTGCCAGCAGCCAAGAGATGGGCAGGGGGGAACAGCCCCAGCATTTT.

CDR3 region: CASSPPRLAGGPPYEQYF. The CDR3 DNA follows: TGTGCCAGCTCACCACCGCGGCTAGCGGGAGGGCCACCCTACGAGCAGTACTTC. The chain has TRBV18 and TRBJ2-7, with 12 bases fitting TRBD2. CDR1 and CDR2 (germline): KGHSH, LQKENI. The CDR3 loop spans 18 amino acids. Trimming cost V 0 bases and J 2 bases; bases outside gene matches: 8.

The J gene is TRBJ2-3, the V gene TRBV5-4; TRBD2 aligns across 8 bases. V lost 3 bases and J lost 1; bases outside the gene matches: 4. From germline, CDR1 is SGHNT and CDR2 YYREEE (reference sequence). The CDR3 covers 15 residues. The CDR3 DNA sequence: TGTGCCAGCAGCTCCAGCGGGGGAGGCACAGATACGCAGTATTTT. Translation: CASSSSGGGTDTQYF. Together with reference TRBV5-4 and TRBJ2-3, the CDR3 gives the full variable domain: ETGVTQSPTHLIKTRGQQVTLRCSSQSGHNTVSWYQQALGQGPQFIFQYYREEENGRGNFPPRFSGLQFPNYSSELNVNALELDDSALYLCASSSSGGGTDTQYFGPGTRLTVL.

This clone occurred once. This sequence joins TRBV2 and TRBJ2-1; a possible D gene is TRBD1 (5 bases). Germline V CDR1 and CDR2: SNHLY, FYNNEI. This CDR3 has 13 residues. Trimming cost V 3 bases and J 8 bases, with 11 bases left between them. The CDR3 nucleotides read TGTGCCAGCAGTGATATCAGGGCCTATGAGCAGTTCTTC. Amino acid sequence: CASSDIRAYEQFF.

This chain joins TRBV19 and TRBJ2-7, with 9 bases that match TRBD2. V was pared by 5 bases and J by 2 bases, with 7 bases of the junction left unmatched. Germline loops: CDR1 LNHDA, CDR2 SQIVND (reference sequence). The CDR3 contains 15 residues. The CDR3 sequence: CASSPTSGYTYEQYF. In DNA form, the CDR3 reads TGTGCCAGTAGTCCCACTAGCGGGTATACCTACGAGCAGTACTTC.

This rearrangement joins TRBV18 to TRBJ2-2, with D tentatively TRBD2 (5 bases). From germline, CDR1 is KGHSH and CDR2 LQKENI. V dropped 3 bases and J dropped 5 bases, with 13 bases sitting between them. The CDR3 consists of 15 residues. The CDR3 loop is CASSPIASLTGELFF. CDR3 coding DNA: TGTGCCAGCTCACCTATCGCTAGCCTGACCGGGGAGCTGTTTTTT. Filled out from reference TRBV18 and TRBJ2-2, the complete variable domain reads NAGVMQNPRHLVRRRGQEARLRCSPMKGHSHVYWYRQLPEEGLKFMVYLQKENIIDESGMPKERFSAEFPKEGPSILRIQQVVRGDSAAYFCASSPIASLTGELFFGEGSRLTVL.

CDR3 residues: CASSLVAGNMNTEAFF. The CDR3 DNA reads as TGCGCCAGCAGCTTGGTGGCAGGTAATATGAACACTGAAGCTTTCTTT. The chain has TRBV5-1 and TRBJ1-1; no clear D. The CDR3 covers 16 residues. In germline, CDR1 is SGHRS, CDR2 YFSETQ. The V gene lost 0 bases and the J gene lost 0 bases, with 12 bases spanning the gap. Looking up the rest from reference TRBV5-1 and TRBJ1-1 gives the full variable domain: KAGVTQTPRYLIKTRGQQVTLSCSPISGHRSVSWYQQTPGQGLQFLFEYFSETQRNKGNFPGRFSGRQFSNSRSEMNVSTLELGDSALYLCASSLVAGNMNTEAFFGQGTRLTVV.

The CDR3 sequence: CASSFAGPPTDTQYF. CDR3 DNA sequence: TGTGCCAGCAGCTTCGCGGGCCCACCCACAGATACGCAGTATTTT. The genes are TRBV5-5 and TRBJ2-3; the D gene is possibly TRBD2 (5 bases). The germline V and J ends were trimmed by 2 bases and 2 bases, with 12 bases remaining between them. The CDR3 consists of 15 residues. From germline, CDR1 is SGHKS and CDR2 YYEKEE (reference sequence).

This chain uses TRBV5-1 with TRBJ2-3; TRBD2 matches at 7 bases. Germline CDR1 and CDR2: SGHRS and YFSETQ. This CDR3 spans 14 amino acids. Trimming cost V 4 bases and J 1 base; bases outside gene matches: 3. The CDR3 loop is CASSQGGGTDTQYF. For the CDR3, the DNA is TGCGCCAGCAGCCAGGGAGGGGGCACAGATACGCAGTATTTT.

This clone is a singleton in its sample. In nucleotides, the CDR3 is TGTGCCAGCAGCCCGAGACGGGGACTAAACAAATCCTACAATGAGCAGTTCTTC. This encodes CASSPRRGLNKSYNEQFF. V is TRBV7-9 and J is TRBJ2-1; 7 nucleotides line up with TRBD2. The germline V gene encodes CDR1 SEHNR and CDR2 FQNEAQ (reference sequence). This CDR3 comprises 18 residues. After removal of 5 bases from V and 1 base from J, the junction contained 14 bases not matched to a gene.

This clone was picked up one time. CDR3 DNA sequence: TGTGCCAGCAGCCTTCACCATCTAGCGGACTACGAGCAGTACTTC. Amino acid sequence: CASSLHHLADYEQYF. The J gene is TRBJ2-7, the V gene TRBV7-6; 7 bases match TRBD2. Trimming cost V 5 bases and J 3 bases; bases outside gene matches: 10. CDR1 and CDR2 from the germline V gene are SGHVS and FNYEAQ. The CDR3 runs 15 residues.

The V and J genes are TRBV7-9 and TRBJ1-1; D is ambiguous. This CDR3 is 14 amino acids long. V lost 4 bases and J lost 5, with 14 bases in between. From germline, CDR1 is SEHNR and CDR2 FQNEAQ (reference sequence). The CDR3 nucleotides are TGTGCCAGCAGCTCCTCGCAGGTAACAACTGAAGCTTTCTTT. Amino acid sequence: CASSSSQVTTEAFF.

The CDR3 DNA sequence: TGTGCCAGCAGTGAAGGAGGCAGCCAAGAGACCCAGTACTTC. It specifies CASSEGGSQETQYF. The chain recombines TRBV6-1 with TRBJ2-5, with D uncertain. V was shortened by 1 base and J by 1 base, with 7 bases between the two germline ends. The CDR3 covers 14 residues. Looked up from germline, CDR1 is MNHNS and CDR2 is SASEGT.

V and J are TRBV2 and TRBJ2-3; a possible D gene is TRBD2 (6 bases). The CDR3 has 14 residues. Germline CDR1 and CDR2: SNHLY and FYNNEI. V was trimmed by 7 bases and J by 7 bases, leaving 18 bases between them. The CDR3 DNA reads TGTGCCAGCATCCTCGCGGCTAGGACTAATACGCAGTATTTT. It specifies CASILAARTNTQYF.

Only one count was recorded for this clone. V gene TRBV4-2 combines with J gene TRBJ1-4; D remains ambiguous. V dropped 8 bases and J dropped 5 bases, with 6 bases sitting between them. The CDR3 covers 11 residues. Germline-derived CDR1 and CDR2 are LGHNA and YNFKEQ. Written as DNA, the CDR3 is TGTGCCAGCGAGATGAATGAAAAACTGTTTTTT. Translation gives CASEMNEKLFF.

The chain carries TRBV11-2 and TRBJ1-1, with D perhaps TRBD1 (5 bases). This CDR3 has 13 residues. The germline V and J ends were trimmed by 1 base and 11 bases, with 14 bases remaining between them. Germline CDR1 SGHAT, CDR2 FQNNGV. The CDR3 nucleotides read TGTGCCAGCAGCTTAGTGACAGATTCAGGTGCTTTCTTT. Encoded protein: CASSLVTDSGAFF.